This T cell receptor (beta chain) appears in the sequencing data of a study of response to subunit inactivated influenza vaccine. In this sample, this clonotype turned up a few times. TCRdb reanalysed the RT-PCR reads using MiXCR and keeps one entry per CDR3 protein. The sample has about 540,000 distinct CDR3 sequences, approximately 22% seen once. V was trimmed by 2 bases and J by 0 bases, leaving 8 bases between them. The germline V gene encodes CDR1 SGHTA and CDR2 FQGTGA. This CDR3 region has 15 residues. Another study also made use of these data, one on T cells expressing NK-cell markers. According to that study: The TCR beta cDNA came from 5'RACE template switching with UMIs.

The chain combines TRBV7-3 with TRBJ2-1; unclear D gene. The sequencing here drew on CD4+ T cells sorted from PBMCs, taken 12 days after vaccination. This receptor was taken from a man aged 50 to 59 who received an inactivated influenza vaccine. Written as DNA, the CDR3 is TGTGCCAGCAGCTTAGGTGTCAACTCCTACAATGAGCAGTTCTTC. It specifies CASSLGVNSYNEQFF.